These 23 T cell receptor beta chains were all obtained from the same sample, sequenced in a study of sequential checkpoint blockade in melanoma. Sample treatment: randomized to nivolumab then ipilimumab (arm A) or the reverse (arm B). The data were produced by immunoSEQ multiplex PCR, yet TCRdb's version contains in-frame clones alone and is incomplete. The sample includes around 3,500 clones, 20% to 25% of them seen just once. The sequenced sample was tumor tissue (inferred from file names), obtained from a patient given nivolumab and ipilimumab in sequence. Receptor source: a human donor with melanoma.

This clone was recorded at least ten times. This chain uses TRBV11-3 with TRBJ1-5, with D possibly TRBD1 on 6 matching bases. V dropped 1 base and J dropped 1 base, with 8 bases sitting between them. This CDR3 is built from 15 residues. Germline V gives CDR1 SGHNT, CDR2 YENEEA. This chain's CDR3 is CASSLGGGSNQPQHF. CDR3 nucleotides: TGTGCCAGCAGCTTAGGAGGGGGAAGCAATCAGCCCCAGCATTTT.

CDR3 sequence (DNA): TGTGCCAGTAGTATATCAGGGGGAATTTACGAGCAGTACTTC. Translating gives CASSISGGIYEQYF. This chain joins TRBV19 and TRBJ2-7, with TRBD1 matching 7 bases. CDR3 length equals 14 residues. V gave up 2 bases and J gave up 4 bases; unmatched junction bases: 5. Germline assignment: CDR1 LNHDA and CDR2 SQIVND (reference sequence).

This clone was seen ten or more times. This chain links TRBV11-3 with TRBJ2-6, with D perhaps being TRBD1 or TRBD2 (5 bases each). Deletions cut 7 bases from V and 4 bases from J, with 17 bases between. Germline lookup yields CDR1 SGHNT and CDR2 YENEEA. The CDR3 has 16 amino acids. The CDR3 region is CASTRGSSSGANVLTF. The CDR3, as DNA: TGTGCCAGCACCCGGGGCAGCTCATCGGGGGCCAACGTCCTGACTTTC.

The chain carries TRBV14 and TRBJ2-7, with D possibly matching TRBD1 (5 bases). The germline V gene has CDR1 SGHDN and CDR2 FVKESK. This CDR3 region has 13 residues. Trimming pared 3 bases from V and 2 bases from J, leaving 8 bases between. The CDR3 bases are TGTGCCAGCAGCCACCGGACACCCTACGAGCAGTACTTC. Translation: CASSHRTPYEQYF.

The chain employs TRBV30 and TRBJ1-2; no firm D call. Trimming pared 0 bases from V and 0 bases from J, leaving 2 bases between. Germline lookup yields CDR1 GTSNPN and CDR2 SVGIG (reference sequence). The CDR3 runs to 12 residues. CDR3 in amino acids: CAWSVSNYGYTF. The DNA of the CDR3 is TGTGCCTGGAGTGTCTCTAACTATGGCTACACCTTC.

This clone qualifies as medium-sized (0.01 to 0.1%). The chain couples TRBV11-3 to TRBJ1-6; no clear D. Germline V gene sequence: CDR1 SGHNT, CDR2 YENEEA. There are 15 residues in the CDR3. Trimming took 0 bases from V and 7 from J, leaving 10 bases between them. CDR3 DNA: TGTGCCAGCAGCTTAGAACTGGGTACGAATTCACCCCTCCACTTT. Translated, it gives CASSLELGTNSPLHF. Together with reference TRBV11-3 and TRBJ1-6, the CDR3 gives the full variable domain: EAGVVQSPRYKIIEKKQPVAFWCNPISGHNTLYWYLQNLGQGPELLIRYENEEAVDDSQLPKDRFSAERLKGVDSTLKIQPAELGDSAVYLCASSLELGTNSPLHFGNGTRLTVT.

The CDR3 DNA sequence: TGTGCCTGGAGTCTTGGTCCAGTTCCTGCTGAAGCTTTCTTT. It specifies CAWSLGPVPAEAFF. The chain has TRBV30 and TRBJ1-1; D not certain. The CDR3 totals 14 residues. Deletions cut 2 bases from V and 6 bases from J, with 16 bases between. Germline CDR1 is GTSNPN and CDR2 is SVGIG (reference sequence).

There are many counts of this clone. J is TRBJ2-3 and V is TRBV11-3; D is unclear. The V end lost 0 bases, the J end lost 4 bases, and 11 bases lay between the germline ends. The CDR3 has 15 amino acids. Per germline, CDR1 SGHNT and CDR2 YENEEA. CDR3 sequence: CASSLDRSGPDTQYF. The CDR3 DNA sequence: TGTGCCAGCAGCTTAGATAGAAGTGGCCCAGATACGCAGTATTTT.

Comment on this clone: Other nucleotide sequences in the sample specify the same CDR3. The chain combines TRBV30 with TRBJ2-7, with D unresolved. The CDR3 has 13 residues. Between the trimmed V and J ends, which lost 0 bases and 2 bases, there was a span of 8 bases. The germline gives CDR1 GTSNPN, CDR2 SVGIG (reference sequence). CDR3 nucleotide sequence: TGTGCCTGGAGTGTAGGTCCGACCTACGAGCAGTACTTC. Residues: CAWSVGPTYEQYF.

This chain connects TRBV5-1 to TRBJ2-7; 9 bases agree with TRBD1. Looked up from germline, CDR1 is SGHRS and CDR2 is YFSETQ. The CDR3 has 14 amino acids. V lost 4 bases and J lost 2; bases outside the gene matches: 4. CDR3 protein: CASSGDRAPYEQYF. The CDR3 DNA follows: TGCGCCAGCAGCGGGGACAGGGCGCCCTACGAGCAGTACTTC.

By share, this clone ranks as medium-sized. This chain joins TRBV11-3 and TRBJ1-1, with D perhaps TRBD1 (6 bases). V lost 5 bases, J lost 1 base, and 17 bases lay in between. Germline V CDR1 and CDR2: SGHNT, YENEEA. The CDR3 consists of 16 residues. The CDR3 loop is CASSKGGQVQNTEAFF. The CDR3, as DNA: TGTGCCAGCAGCAAGGGGGGCCAGGTCCAGAACACTGAAGCTTTCTTT.

V usage is TRBV5-1 and J usage is TRBJ1-6; 7 bases map to TRBD1. Germline V gene lookup returns CDR1 SGHRS and CDR2 YFSETQ. This CDR3 is 14 amino acids long. V shed 5 bases, J shed 8 bases, and the junction held 7 bases outside the gene matches. CDR3 region: CASSQTGSDSPLHF. The CDR3 coding sequence is TGCGCCAGCAGTCAGACAGGGTCTGATTCACCCCTCCACTTT.

The chain employs TRBV5-1 and TRBJ2-2; D may be TRBD1 or TRBD2 (6 bases each). CDR3 length: 15 residues. The V end lost 4 bases, the J end lost 7 bases, and 17 bases lay between the germline ends. Germline CDR1 and CDR2: SGHRS and YFSETQ. For the CDR3, the DNA is TGCGCCAGCAGCCCCGACGGGGGCTTAAACGGGGAGCTGTTTTTT. Translated: CASSPDGGLNGELFF.

This clone came up many times. The chain employs TRBV7-5 and TRBJ2-5; whether TRBD2, the table's D call, matches the DNA was not checked. TRBV7-5 is deemed a pseudogene. CDR3 length equals 14 residues. The CDR3, as DNA: TGTGCCAGCAGCCGAGGGGGGGTCCAAGAGACCCAGTACTTC. This gives the protein CASSRGGVQETQYF.

This clone was seen more than once but under ten times. The genes are TRBV6-8 and TRBJ1-1, with D maybe TRBD1 (6 bases). Trimming left V 5 bases short and J 2 bases short, with 12 bases between. Germline-derived CDR1 and CDR2 are MNHGY and SAAAGT. CDR3 size: 14 residues. The CDR3 here is CASSVRGGNTEAFF. CDR3 nucleotides: TGTGCCAGCAGTGTACGTGGGGGCAACACTGAAGCTTTCTTT.

This clone was counted a few times. The chain carries TRBV6-8 and TRBJ2-1; 7 nucleotides line up with TRBD1. The length of the CDR3 is 14 residues. Germline V gene data show CDR1 as MNHGY and CDR2 as SAAAGT. V trimming: 6 bases; J trimming: 1 base; junction bases outside the gene matches: 3. The CDR3 DNA is TGTGCCAGCAGCCCGGGACAGTCCTACAATGAGCAGTTCTTC. Translating gives CASSPGQSYNEQFF.

This clone was detected a few times. This chain links TRBV19 with TRBJ1-1; D gene unclear. The germline gives CDR1 LNHDA, CDR2 SQIVND (reference sequence). The CDR3 spans 14 residues. The V end lost 6 bases, the J end lost 5 bases, and 16 bases lay between the germline ends. CDR3 DNA sequence: TGTGCCAGTAGATACAAGGGAGGGAATACTGAAGCTTTCTTT. Residues: CASRYKGGNTEAFF.

This sequence joins TRBV5-1 and TRBJ1-4; the D gene is possibly TRBD1 (5 bases). The CDR3 has 16 amino acids. Per germline, CDR1 SGHRS and CDR2 YFSETQ. V dropped 0 bases and J dropped 2 bases, with 11 bases sitting between them. The CDR3 reads CASSLAPPGTNEKLFF. Written as DNA, the CDR3 is TGCGCCAGCAGCTTGGCCCCACCAGGGACTAATGAAAAACTGTTTTTT. Full variable domain (missing parts from reference TRBV5-1 and TRBJ1-4): KAGVTQTPRYLIKTRGQQVTLSCSPISGHRSVSWYQQTPGQGLQFLFEYFSETQRNKGNFPGRFSGRQFSNSRSEMNVSTLELGDSALYLCASSLAPPGTNEKLFFGSGTQLSVL.

V usage is TRBV19 and J usage is TRBJ2-3; 9 bases align to TRBD1. Germline CDR1 reads LNHDA; CDR2 reads SQIVND (reference sequence). The length of the CDR3 is 15 residues. Trimming at V came to 5 bases and at J to 3 bases, leaving 6 bases not matched to a gene. The CDR3, as DNA: TGTGCCAGTAGTCCACAGGGGGCGCGGACAGATACGCAGTATTTT. This codes for CASSPQGARTDTQYF.

This clone is judged medium-sized (0.01 to 0.1%). This chain uses TRBV7-4 with TRBJ2-7; D call uncertain. Germline CDR1 SGHVT, CDR2 SQSDAQ. The CDR3 loop spans 13 amino acids. The germline V and J ends were trimmed by 5 bases and 7 bases, with 15 bases remaining between them. The CDR3 bases are TGTGCCAGCAGCCAGGCGGTACTGGGAGAGCAGTACTTC. Protein sequence: CASSQAVLGEQYF.

At least ten counts were recorded for this clone. V gene TRBV7-1 combines with J gene TRBJ2-3; 7 bases align to TRBD1. TRBV7-1 is an ORF, with its function uncertain. J gave up 6 bases and V 4 bases, and 4 bases lay outside the gene matches. The length of the CDR3 is 13 residues. CDR3 region: CASSLGGEDTQYF. CDR3 coding DNA: TGTGCCAGCAGCTTAGGGGGCGAGGATACGCAGTATTTT.

The chain combines TRBV19 with TRBJ2-5, with TRBD1 matching over 9 bases. This CDR3 contains 14 residues. Per the germline V gene, CDR1 is LNHDA and CDR2 is SQIVND (reference sequence). Unmatched junction bases numbered 6, after V lost 5 bases and J lost 5 bases. CDR3 sequence (DNA): TGTGCCAGTAGTCCGTTGACAGGGGGGGAGACCCAGTACTTC. Amino acid sequence: CASSPLTGGETQYF.

The V and J genes are TRBV18 and TRBJ2-3, with D perhaps TRBD2 (6 bases). Germline CDR1 and CDR2: KGHSH and LQKENI. CDR3 length: 15 residues. Deletions cut 5 bases from V and 0 bases from J, with 12 bases between. The DNA for the CDR3 is TGTGCCAGCTCATTAGCGGTCGGTAGCACAGATACGCAGTATTTT. Residues: CASSLAVGSTDTQYF.